These T cell receptor beta chains were read from a single sample in a study of blood T cells in healthy people across ages. Each CDR3 protein is one row after TCRdb ran MiXCR on the 5' RACE reads. The sample carries 750,000 to 950,000 distinct CDR3 sequences, 20% to 30% recorded once. These data were also filed under a second study, of T cells of mothers and their children.

Input material: blood. Receptor source: a boy aged 5-17 years in good health. The conserved cysteine and the conserved F or W are not part of the CDR3 here.

V	length	J	CDR3
TRBV2	12	TRBJ2-3	ASSGDIGTDTQY
TRBV30	14	TRBJ1-2	AWSVPGGAQGDGYT
TRBV7-2	14	TRBJ2-3	ASSLNGGGVTDTQY
TRBV18	16	TRBJ2-7	ASSPKGQGWYDSYEQY
TRBV15	13	TRBJ2-5	ATSRGTGQVKTQY
TRBV20-1	14	TRBJ2-3	SARYGRGGYTDTQY
TRBV3-1	13	TRBJ2-5	ASTQGAVYQETQY
TRBV2	11	TRBJ1-2	ASLGTGWNGYT
TRBV7-2	13	TRBJ2-7	ASSPDSGLASEQY
TRBV5-1	14	TRBJ2-5	ASSLGLWGGQETQY
TRBV20-1	13	TRBJ1-6	SARDPGQDNSPLH
TRBV28	12	.	ASRRARPPETQY
TRBV6-6	13	TRBJ2-7	ASGSDRGPSYEQY
TRBV7-9	14	TRBJ2-3	ASSLNRDRPTDTQY
TRBV10-3	12	TRBJ2-5	AIGRSGREETQY
TRBV29-1	9	TRBJ1-1	SVEGYNEAF
TRBV5-1	13	TRBJ1-2	ASSLSIGNPYGYT
TRBV7-6	14	TRBJ2-3	ASSPPGGTRTDTQY
TRBV5-1	16	TRBJ2-3	ASSPEASGGSNTDTQY
TRBV7-6	13	.	ASSQGTGHPYEQY
TRBV20-1	12	TRBJ2-3	SADSGRSTDTQY
TRBV18	16	TRBJ2-6	ASSPPNGGDSGANVLT
TRBV18	13	TRBJ2-3	ASSPTKRGKDTQY